This T cell receptor (beta chain) comes out of a study of CD8 T cells in ankylosing spondylitis (dated by TCRdb to about 2017). For the wider study: The study set out to find disease-linked TCR variants by profiling T cell receptor beta repertoires in ankylosing spondylitis patients and healthy donors. In total, the full study cohort was made up of 100 to 140 healthy donors and approximately 24 ankylosing spondylitis patients. Samples of peripheral blood were taken, and for ankylosing spondylitis patients, synovial fluid was collected as well. Results the study describes overall, beyond this receptor: A TCR beta motif of several highly homologous amino acid variants appeared characteristic of blood from ankylosing spondylitis patients. According to the report, matched synovial fluid samples from ankylosing spondylitis patients were significantly enriched for the disease-linked clones. The disease-linked clones had a CD8+ phenotype and were found at relatively low frequencies in peripheral blood. Some motif variants were previously reported in synovial fluid and blood of reactive arthritis patients, suggesting common disease-initiation mechanisms.

This clonotype has ten or more counts. It has no known antigen specificity. Base qualities were left out, and no much larger clone turns up one base away. Sequencing took place on an Illumina HiSeq 2500. Quantitative 5'-RACE with molecular barcodes was used to prepare TCR beta libraries. The original pipeline was this. To identify disease-linked TCR variants, a new computational method was used, one built on a probabilistic model of VDJ rearrangement. TCRdb ran its own pipeline on the public reads, namely fastp trimming at Q25 and MiXCR clone calling, and kept in-frame beta chains. Each entry is one CDR3 protein sequence, shown with its most common DNA and genes. TCRdb assigned the V and J calls; the authors' analysis was not used. The sample includes 150,000 to 200,000 distinct CDR3 sequences, with around 17% observed a single time. The ten most abundant clones make up over 7% of the sample. V is pruned by 5 bases and J by 1 base, leaving 13 bases of the junction without a gene match. CDR1 and CDR2 are drawn from the germline V gene: SGHVS, FQNEAQ. Spanning cysteine to phenylalanine, the CDR3 consists of 18 amino acids. Of all the DNA, just the CDR3 is kept, 54 bases in frame from base 1.

The rearrangement combines TRBV7-8 with TRBJ2-2; a stretch of 7 junction bases matches TRBD1. This TCR derives from a male donor with ankylosing spondylitis or in good health (not recorded which). Sequenced: blood, either unsorted or a sorted T cell fraction (not recorded which). The CDR3 reads CASSIRLTGTVNTGELFF. DNA sequence: TGTGCCAGCAGCATAAGACTAACCGGGACAGTGAACACCGGGGAGCTGTTTTTT.